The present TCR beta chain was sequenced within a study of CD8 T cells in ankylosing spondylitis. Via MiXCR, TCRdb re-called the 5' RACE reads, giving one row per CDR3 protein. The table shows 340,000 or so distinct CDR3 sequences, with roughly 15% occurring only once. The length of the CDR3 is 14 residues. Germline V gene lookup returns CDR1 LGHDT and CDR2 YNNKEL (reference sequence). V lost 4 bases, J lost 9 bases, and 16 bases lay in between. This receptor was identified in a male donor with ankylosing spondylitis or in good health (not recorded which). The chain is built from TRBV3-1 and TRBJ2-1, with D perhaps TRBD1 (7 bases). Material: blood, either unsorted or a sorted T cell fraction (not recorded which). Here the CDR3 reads CASSLAPGGGEQFF. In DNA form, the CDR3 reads TGTGCCAGCAGCCTCGCCCCAGGGGGAGGTGAGCAGTTCTTC.